Listed here are 27 T cell receptor beta chains from one sample, sequenced in a study of early T cells in non-severe SARS-CoV-2 infection. TCRdb ran MiXCR on the 5' RACE reads and lists one entry per CDR3 protein. Seen here are tens of thousands of distinct CDR3 sequences, 8.5% to 10% observed once, and the top ten hold around 8.3%. Sequencing input: whole blood. Receptors were obtained from an adult who was a healthcare worker with PCR-confirmed SARS-CoV-2 infection or an uninfected control (not recorded which).

This clonotype was detected many times. This chain joins TRBV20-1 and TRBJ2-1, with 13 bases matching TRBD2. The CDR3 spans 14 residues. V lost 6 bases to trimming and J lost 6 bases; unmatched junction nucleotides: 5. Germline V gene sequence: CDR1 DFQATT, CDR2 SNEGSKA (reference sequence). The CDR3 DNA sequence: TGCAGTGCCACTAGCGGGAGGGCGGTCAATGAGCAGTTCTTC. Translated, it gives CSATSGRAVNEQFF.

In this sample, this clonotype turned up many times. The CDR3 loop reads CASSRTAGANVLTF. CDR3 coding DNA: TGTGCCAGCAGTCGGACAGCTGGGGCCAACGTCCTGACTTTC. This chain uses TRBV2 with TRBJ2-6; possibly TRBD1 for D (6 bases). Germline assignment: CDR1 SNHLY and CDR2 FYNNEI. V lost 5 bases and J lost 2, with 7 bases in between. This CDR3 spans 14 amino acids.

The sample holds a few counts of this clonotype. The chain is built from TRBV2 and TRBJ1-3; TRBD1 matches at 8 bases. V gave up 5 bases and J gave up 3 bases; unmatched junction bases: 6. The V gene's germline CDR1 is SNHLY and CDR2 FYNNEI. The CDR3 covers 15 residues. CDR3 bases: TGTGCCAGCAGTCGACAGGGGTCGAGTGGAAACACCATATATTTT. This sequence encodes CASSRQGSSGNTIYF.

This clonotype was seen at least ten times. The chain combines TRBV20-1 with TRBJ1-2; no clear D gene. V was clipped by 0 bases and J by 2 bases, with 7 bases between them. Germline CDR1 DFQATT, CDR2 SNEGSKA (reference sequence). The CDR3 is 13 residues long. CDR3 bases: TGCAGTGCTAGAGAACCGGCCAACTATGGCTACACCTTC. Amino acids: CSAREPANYGYTF.

The chain recombines TRBV7-6 with TRBJ2-5; 7 positions agree with TRBD1. V gave up 5 bases and J gave up 7 bases; unmatched junction bases: 4. CDR3 length: 12 amino acids. CDR1 and CDR2 (germline): SGHVS, FNYEAQ. The CDR3 region has the DNA TGTGCCAGCAGCGACAGGGAAGGGACCCAGTACTTC. It is translated as CASSDREGTQYF.

This clonotype was recorded at least ten times. The chain uses TRBV18 and TRBJ1-1, with 7 bases lining up with TRBD1. Germline V gene sequence: CDR1 KGHSH, CDR2 LQKENI. V dropped 5 bases and J dropped 1; count of bases not matched to a gene: 7. The CDR3 has 15 residues. The CDR3 reads CASSLQGTKNTEAFF. The CDR3 region has the DNA TGTGCCAGCTCATTACAGGGGACTAAGAACACTGAAGCTTTCTTT.

This clonotype was counted between two and nine times. The rearrangement uses TRBV6-2 or TRBV6-3 and TRBJ2-7; 11 nucleotides match TRBD2. V lost 6 bases to trimming and J lost 2 bases; unmatched junction nucleotides: 6. Germline V gives CDR1 MNHEY, CDR2 SVGEGT. This CDR3 comprises 15 residues. The chain's CDR3 is CASRIAGGPTYEQYF. The CDR3, as DNA: TGTGCCAGCAGAATAGCGGGAGGGCCCACCTACGAGCAGTACTTC.

In its sample, this clonotype was seen many times. V is TRBV15 and J is TRBJ1-2; D is perhaps TRBD1 (6 bases). The CDR3 is 12 amino acids. The germline V gene has CDR1 LNHNV and CDR2 YYDKDF (reference sequence). V lost 4 bases and J 5 bases, leaving 8 bases between the germline ends. CDR3 nucleotide sequence: TGTGCCACCAGCAAGGGGGGATATGGCTACACCTTC. Residues: CATSKGGYGYTF.

At least ten counts were recorded for this clonotype. The chain links TRBV27 to TRBJ2-7; TRBD2 is a possible D gene (5 bases). This CDR3 is built from 12 residues. Germline values: CDR1 MNHEY, CDR2 SMNVEV (reference sequence). Trimming stripped 4 bases from V and 7 bases from J, with 11 bases between. CDR3 in DNA: TGTGCCAGCAGTTCCCCCGAGGGAGAGCAGTACTTC. This gives the protein CASSSPEGEQYF.

Worth noting for this clonotype: This sequence may be a read error, since a much larger clone differs from it by one base. As DNA, the CDR3 is TGTGCCAGCAGCCCCCTGAGAAGTGGTAACCGGTTAGCGGACGTTCAGTACTTC. Translating gives CASSPLRSGNRLADVQYF. The rearrangement joins TRBV6-2 or TRBV6-3 to TRBJ2-4; tentatively, D is TRBD2 (6 bases). Germline-derived CDR1 and CDR2 are MNHEY and SVGEGT. V was pared by 6 bases and J by 11 bases, with 32 bases between. This CDR3 comprises 18 residues.

This clonotype was observed at least ten times. This chain's CDR3 is CASSPNGQASGPQHF. CDR3 nucleotide sequence: TGTGCCAGCAGTCCAAATGGACAGGCGTCCGGGCCCCAGCATTTT. The chain recombines TRBV27 with TRBJ1-5; TRBD1 matches at 7 bases. Germline V gene lookup returns CDR1 MNHEY and CDR2 SMNVEV (reference sequence). The V segment lost 5 bases and the J segment 9 bases; nucleotides outside the gene matches: 13. This CDR3 contains 15 residues.

This clonotype was detected a few times. The chain employs TRBV7-8 and TRBJ2-3; 8 bases align to TRBD1. CDR1 and CDR2 (germline): SGHVS, FQNEAQ. The CDR3 covers 16 residues. The ends lost 1 base at V and 3 bases at J; junction bases unmatched: 6. CDR3 sequence reads: CASSLVQGADTDTQYF. The CDR3 nucleotides are TGTGCCAGCAGCTTAGTTCAGGGGGCTGATACAGATACGCAGTATTTT. Using reference TRBV7-8 and TRBJ2-3 for the parts outside the CDR3, the full variable domain is GAGVSQSPRYKVAKRGQDVALRCDPISGHVSLFWYQQALGQGPEFLTYFQNEAQLDKSGLPSDRFFAERPEGSVSTLKIQRTQQEDSAVYLCASSLVQGADTDTQYFGPGTRLTVL.

This clonotype has just a few counts. The chain is built from TRBV10-3 and TRBJ2-1; 12 bases line up with TRBD1. Per germline, CDR1 ENHRY and CDR2 SYGVKD. CDR3 length equals 14 residues. V was clipped by 5 bases and J by 8 bases; unmatched bases: 4. The DNA for the CDR3 is TGTGCCATCAGTCGGGACAGGGGGCAAGATGAGCAGTTCTTC. Encoded protein: CAISRDRGQDEQFF.

This clonotype was counted at least ten times. The rearrangement joins TRBV15 to TRBJ2-5, with 7 positions matching TRBD2. The CDR3 has 16 amino acids. J lost 2 bases, V lost 1 base, and 7 bases had no gene match. Per germline, CDR1 LNHNV and CDR2 YYDKDF (reference sequence). The CDR3 DNA is TGTGCCACCAGCAGAGGGGCGGGAGTTGGGCAAGAGACCCAGTACTTC. It translates to CATSRGAGVGQETQYF. Drawing the rest from reference TRBV15 and TRBJ2-5, the complete variable domain is DAMVIQNPRYQVTQFGKPVTLSCSQTLNHNVMYWYQQKSSQAPKLLFHYYDKDFNNEADTPDNFQSRRPNTSFCFLDIRSPGLGDTAMYLCATSRGAGVGQETQYFGPGTRLLVL.

This clonotype was detected ten times or more. The rearrangement joins TRBV6-4 to TRBJ1-2, with 7 nucleotides matching TRBD1. Germline CDR1 MRHNA, CDR2 SNTAGT. The CDR3 contains 15 residues. J gave up 4 bases and V 2 bases, and 7 bases lay outside the gene matches. This CDR3 is CASSDTGQALYGYTF. DNA for the CDR3: TGTGCCAGCAGTGACACCGGACAGGCTCTCTATGGCTACACCTTC.

This clonotype was recorded many times. The genes are TRBV30 and TRBJ1-2; D possibly corresponds to TRBD1 (5 bases). CDR1 and CDR2 (germline): GTSNPN, SVGIG (reference sequence). V was trimmed by 2 bases and J by 1 base, leaving 14 bases between them. The CDR3 consists of 15 residues. The CDR3, as DNA: TGTGCCTGGAGTACCGGCGGGGGAGGTAACTATGGCTACACCTTC. It translates to CAWSTGGGGNYGYTF.

Notes on this clonotype: A much bigger clone sits one base away, suggesting this may be a read error. The rearrangement links TRBV12-3 or TRBV12-4 to TRBJ2-3, with unresolved D. Trimming shortened V by 6 bases and J by 2 bases, and 21 bases separated the two germline ends. This CDR3 region has 17 residues. The DNA for the CDR3 is TGTGCCAGCAGCTCTCCATTTGGGCTGGGCAACACAGATACGCAGTATTTT. This encodes CASSSPFGLGNTDTQYF.

The chain joins TRBV20-1 to TRBJ2-2; TRBD1 matches at 9 bases. After removal of 6 bases from V and 7 bases from J, the junction contained 3 bases not matched to a gene. This CDR3 spans 12 amino acids. The germline CDR1 and CDR2 sequences are DFQATT and SNEGSKA (reference sequence). Here the CDR3 reads CSADRGGGELFF. The CDR3 DNA is TGCAGTGCGGACAGGGGCGGCGGGGAGCTGTTTTTT.

The chain joins TRBV5-4 to TRBJ2-2; D remains unclear. Germline V lookup: CDR1 SGHNT, CDR2 YYREEE (reference sequence). The CDR3 has 16 residues. The V and J ends lost 5 bases and 0 bases respectively, with 14 bases between them. CDR3 coding DNA: TGTGCCAGCAGTAGGCCAGGCGGAACGAACACCGGGGAGCTGTTTTTT. It encodes CASSRPGGTNTGELFF.

Only a few counts were recorded for this clonotype. The rearrangement joins TRBV7-9 to TRBJ1-3; no reliable D call. The CDR3 spans 17 residues. Germline V gives CDR1 SEHNR, CDR2 FQNEAQ (reference sequence). Trimming left V 4 bases short and J 0 bases short, with 16 bases between. CDR3 DNA sequence: TGTGCCAGCAGCTCTCGGGCCCTACAGAACTCTGGAAACACCATATATTTT. Translated, it gives CASSSRALQNSGNTIYF.

The chain is built from TRBV15 and TRBJ1-5; perhaps TRBD1 as D (6 bases). The V and J ends lost 6 bases and 0 bases respectively, with 12 bases between them. Germline CDR1 reads LNHNV; CDR2 reads YYDKDF (reference sequence). CDR3 length equals 15 residues. For the CDR3, the DNA is TGTGCCACCAGAGGAGGACAGCATAGCAATCAGCCCCAGCATTTT. Protein: CATRGGQHSNQPQHF.

A note on this clonotype: This clone may be a read error of a much larger clone one base away. J is TRBJ2-3 and V is TRBV9, with TRBD2 matching 10 bases. CDR3 length: 17 amino acids. Per the germline V gene, CDR1 is SGDLS and CDR2 is YYNGEE. Trimming cost V 0 bases and J 6 bases; bases outside gene matches: 10. The DNA for the CDR3 is TGTGCCAGCAGCGTAGGTGGGACTAGCGACCACCGGGATACGCAGTATTTT. It yields the protein CASSVGGTSDHRDTQYF.

This clonotype is medium-sized within its sample. The J gene is TRBJ2-3, the V gene TRBV6-2 or TRBV6-3; 14 bases line up with TRBD2. CDR1 and CDR2 from the germline V gene are MNHEY and SVGEGT. The V gene end was trimmed by 7 bases and the J gene end by 8 bases; junction bases not matched to a gene: 11. This CDR3 is built from 16 residues. The CDR3 region is CASISENGLAGGTQYF. The CDR3 DNA reads as TGTGCCAGCATCTCGGAGAACGGACTAGCGGGGGGTACGCAGTATTTT.

This clonotype was picked up many times. As DNA, the CDR3 is TGTGCCAGCAGCTTACGGGGGGACCTGCACTTTGGGGATCTAACAGATACGCAGTATTTT. Its protein is CASSLRGDLHFGDLTDTQYF. This chain uses TRBV7-6 with TRBJ2-3; 7 nucleotides line up with TRBD2. This CDR3 has 20 amino acids. Germline CDR1 SGHVS, CDR2 FNYEAQ. V lost 2 bases and J lost 3; bases outside the gene matches: 20.

This clonotype was counted a few times. The V call is TRBV2, the J call TRBJ2-1; 11 bases agree with TRBD2. Germline V lookup: CDR1 SNHLY, CDR2 FYNNEI. Unmatched junction bases numbered 0, after V lost 4 bases and J lost 7 bases. This CDR3 comprises 13 residues. The CDR3 loop is CASSGTSGNEQFF. For the CDR3, the DNA is TGTGCCAGCAGTGGGACTAGCGGGAATGAGCAGTTCTTC.

This clonotype came up many times. The V call is TRBV10-3, the J call TRBJ2-5; D is ambiguous. The CDR3 is 13 residues long. The V gene's germline CDR1 is ENHRY and CDR2 SYGVKD. Trimming stripped 6 bases from V and 0 bases from J, with 8 bases between. The CDR3, as DNA: TGTGCCATCAGCGACAACTACCAAGAGACCCAGTACTTC. This sequence encodes CAISDNYQETQYF.

In this sample, this clonotype turned up many times. The chain uses TRBV11-3 and TRBJ2-1; D is unresolved. Germline loops: CDR1 SGHNT, CDR2 YENEEA. The V and J ends lost 5 bases and 6 bases respectively, with 11 bases between them. This CDR3 has 13 residues. CDR3: CASSLHFGNEQFF. CDR3 in DNA: TGTGCCAGCAGCCTTCATTTCGGCAATGAGCAGTTCTTC.